What follows are 11 T cell receptor beta chains derived from one specimen sequenced in a study of shared clonotypes between healthy human individuals. Here immunoSEQ multiplex PCR was the method, and the copy in TCRdb shows in-frame clones only, minus some. The repertoire consists of roughly 1 million clones, with roughly 80% occurring once and the leading ten covering about 1.5%. Sequenced material: memory CD4+ T cells sorted from blood. The subset denotes: CD45RA-negative fraction. The receptor source for this set is a man younger than 35 in good health.

The J gene is TRBJ1-2, the V gene TRBV6-5; D possibly corresponds to TRBD1 (5 bases). Germline assignment: CDR1 MNHEY and CDR2 SVGAGI. Trimming removed 2 bases at V and 5 bases at J, with 12 bases between. The CDR3 contains 14 residues. CDR3 nucleotide sequence: TGTGCCAGCAGTTACGGCAGGGTAGGGTATGGCTACACCTTC. Protein sequence: CASSYGRVGYGYTF.

The sample holds many counts of this clone. The rearrangement joins TRBV7-2 to TRBJ2-1; a possible D gene is TRBD2 (5 bases). Trimming cost V 5 bases and J 9 bases, with 11 bases left between them. The germline CDR1 and CDR2 sequences are SGHTA and FQGNSA. The CDR3 contains 12 residues. This chain's CDR3 is CASSRLSAEQFF. The CDR3 coding sequence is TGTGCCAGCAGCCGACTTAGCGCTGAGCAGTTCTTC.

The table lists this clone with many counts. The sample carries other DNA sequences with the same CDR3. The chain recombines TRBV11-2 with TRBJ1-6; D is undetermined. V shed 5 bases and J shed 9 bases, with 11 bases lying between them. This CDR3 is built from 13 residues. The germline V gene encodes CDR1 SGHAT and CDR2 FQNNGV. CDR3 nucleotides: TGTGCCAGCAGCCCCCAGTCGCGTTCACCCCTCCACTTT. It yields the protein CASSPQSRSPLHF.

The chain is built from TRBV5-8 and TRBJ2-3; D call uncertain. In germline, CDR1 is SGHTS, CDR2 YDEGEE. This CDR3 comprises 13 residues. With 9 bases removed from V and 2 bases from J, the gap between germline ends came to 13 bases. CDR3 coding DNA: TGTGCCACCACCCTCGGAACCACAGATACGCAGTATTTT. This translates into CATTLGTTDTQYF.

The chain is built from TRBV19 and TRBJ2-2; 7 nucleotides align to TRBD2. Germline V gene lookup returns CDR1 LNHDA and CDR2 SQIVND (reference sequence). The trim removed 7 bases at V and 2 bases at J, leaving 10 bases unmatched. The CDR3 has 16 residues. The CDR3 sequence: CASTPRGEGNTGELFF. The CDR3 DNA sequence: TGTGCCAGTACCCCTCGGGGGGAGGGTAACACCGGGGAGCTGTTTTTT.

The chain carries TRBV2 and TRBJ2-3, with no clear D. The length of the CDR3 is 15 residues. The V gene's germline CDR1 is SNHLY and CDR2 FYNNEI. V lost 7 bases to trimming and J lost 0 bases, with 14 bases between them. The CDR3 bases are TGTGCCAGCACTCTATTATCACCTAGCACAGATACGCAGTATTTT. Translated: CASTLLSPSTDTQYF.

V and J are TRBV5-1 and TRBJ2-1, with D unclear. With 5 bases removed from V and 8 bases from J, the gap between germline ends came to 20 bases. This CDR3 is 15 amino acids long. Germline loops: CDR1 SGHRS, CDR2 YFSETQ. For the CDR3, the DNA is TGCGCCAGCAGACTACCGACTGGCCCTACCGATGAGCAGTTCTTC. This codes for CASRLPTGPTDEQFF.

This clone was counted a single time. The rearrangement uses TRBV18 and TRBJ2-1; 8 nucleotides match TRBD1. The trim removed 0 bases at V and 5 bases at J, leaving 6 bases unmatched. Per the germline V gene, CDR1 is KGHSH and CDR2 is LQKENI. This CDR3 contains 16 residues. The CDR3 reads CASSPPTQGVHNEQFF. The CDR3 DNA follows: TGTGCCAGCTCACCACCAACACAGGGGGTCCACAATGAGCAGTTCTTC.

The V call is TRBV5-1, the J call TRBJ2-7; tentatively, D is TRBD1 (5 bases). This CDR3 has 14 amino acids. CDR1 and CDR2 from the germline V gene are SGHRS and YFSETQ. Trimming cost V 0 bases and J 2 bases, with 9 bases left between them. The CDR3, as DNA: TGCGCCAGCAGCTTGGGGACAAAGGCCTACGAGCAGTACTTC. This sequence encodes CASSLGTKAYEQYF.

The chain is built from TRBV9 and TRBJ2-1, with 7 bases fitting TRBD1. Trimming cost V 3 bases and J 10 bases; bases outside gene matches: 10. This CDR3 has 14 residues. CDR1 SGDLS and CDR2 YYNGEE come from the germline V gene. CDR3 nucleotides: TGTGCCAGCAGCGGGACAGGAACACTTAAAGAGCAGTTCTTC. This sequence encodes CASSGTGTLKEQFF. Using reference TRBV9 and TRBJ2-1 for the parts outside the CDR3, the full variable domain is DSGVTQTPKHLITATGQRVTLRCSPRSGDLSVYWYQQSLDQGLQFLIQYYNGEERAKGNILERFSAQQFPDLHSELNLSSLELGDSALYFCASSGTGTLKEQFFGPGTRLTVL.

The genes are TRBV5-1 and TRBJ2-7; 7 bases match TRBD1. CDR3 length: 15 residues. Germline CDR1 SGHRS, CDR2 YFSETQ. With 4 bases clipped from V and 3 bases from J, the junction kept 10 bases outside the gene matches. CDR3 bases: TGCGCCAGCAGCATAGACGGGACAGCCGGCTACGAGCAGTACTTC. Translated: CASSIDGTAGYEQYF.